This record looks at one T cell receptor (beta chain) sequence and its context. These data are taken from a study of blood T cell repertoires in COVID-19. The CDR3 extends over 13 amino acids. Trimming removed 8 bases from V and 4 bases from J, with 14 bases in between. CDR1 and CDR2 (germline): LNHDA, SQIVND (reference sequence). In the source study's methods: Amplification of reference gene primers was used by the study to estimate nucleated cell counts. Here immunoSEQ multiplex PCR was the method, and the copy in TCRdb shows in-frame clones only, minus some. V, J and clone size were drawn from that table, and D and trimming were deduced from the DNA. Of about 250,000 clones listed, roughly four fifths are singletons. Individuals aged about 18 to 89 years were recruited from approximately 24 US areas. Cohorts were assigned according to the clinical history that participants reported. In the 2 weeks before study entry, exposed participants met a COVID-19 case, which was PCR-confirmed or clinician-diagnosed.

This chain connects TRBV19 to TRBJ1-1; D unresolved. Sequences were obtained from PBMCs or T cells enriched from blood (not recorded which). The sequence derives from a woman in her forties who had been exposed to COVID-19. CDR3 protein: CASSFSQTTEAFF. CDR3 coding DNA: TGTGCCAGTTCATTCTCACAGACCACTGAAGCTTTCTTT.